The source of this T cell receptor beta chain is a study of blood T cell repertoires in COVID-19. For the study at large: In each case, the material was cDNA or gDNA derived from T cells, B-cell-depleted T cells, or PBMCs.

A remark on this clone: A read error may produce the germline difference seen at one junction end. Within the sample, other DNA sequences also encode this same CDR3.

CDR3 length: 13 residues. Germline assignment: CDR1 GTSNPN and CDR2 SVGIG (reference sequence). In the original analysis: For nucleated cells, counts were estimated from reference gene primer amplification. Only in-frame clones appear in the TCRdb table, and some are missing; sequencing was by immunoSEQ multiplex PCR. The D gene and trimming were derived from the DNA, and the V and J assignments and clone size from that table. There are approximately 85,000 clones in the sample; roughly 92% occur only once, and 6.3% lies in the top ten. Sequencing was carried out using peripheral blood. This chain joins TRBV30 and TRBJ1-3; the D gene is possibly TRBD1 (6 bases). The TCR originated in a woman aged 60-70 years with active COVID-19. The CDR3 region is CAWSRDTRNTIYF. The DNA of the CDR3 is TGTGCCTGGAGTCGGGACACAAGAAATACCATATATTTT.